The rows below give T cell receptor beta chains drawn from one sample of a study of blood T cell repertoires in COVID-19. Libraries were prepared by immunoSEQ multiplex PCR; TCRdb keeps only in-frame clonotypes and omits some of them. Among about 270,000 clones listed, more than 80% were seen once. Sequencing was done on a sample of PBMCs or T cells enriched from blood (not recorded which). Receptors originate from a woman aged 30 to 39 with acute COVID-19. Both conserved end residues are part of each CDR3.

v_gene: TRBV27
j_gene: TRBJ2-7
CDR3aa: CASSLGDEQYF

v_gene: TRBV2
j_gene: TRBJ2-3
CDR3aa: CASSERLSTDTQYF

v_gene: TRBV5-1
j_gene: TRBJ2-7
CDR3aa: CASSSREHPTYEQYF

v_gene: TRBV5-1
j_gene: TRBJ2-7
CDR3aa: CASSLEPTIRGVSYEQYF

v_gene: TRBV24-1
j_gene: TRBJ2-7
CDR3aa: CATSAAGGDEQYF

v_gene: TRBV6-6
j_gene: TRBJ2-2
CDR3aa: CASSRNTGELFF

v_gene: TRBV18
j_gene: TRBJ1-5
CDR3aa: CASSRRDSNQPQHF

v_gene: TRBV11-2
j_gene: TRBJ2-7
CDR3aa: CASSNPDRGLSYEQYF

v_gene: TRBV5-1
j_gene: TRBJ2-5
CDR3aa: CASSLGATGGRETQYF

v_gene: TRBV18
j_gene: TRBJ1-2
CDR3aa: CASSADRDYGYTF

v_gene: TRBV7-2
j_gene: TRBJ2-2
CDR3aa: CASSSRGANTGELFF

v_gene: TRBV4-3
j_gene: TRBJ1-1
CDR3aa: CASSQDISAEAFF